This T cell receptor beta chain was captured by sequencing in a study of vaccination and CD4 T cells after COVID-19. Study information: Investigators took post-vaccine samples a median about 65 days after dose two, within a range of 14 to 241. Study-level points and caveats: Median SARS-CoV-2-reactive clonotype numbers rose nonsignificantly, roughly 20 to 40.

The Oncomine TCR Beta short-read assay generated sequence data from the DNA of cultured CD4+ T cells. One entry per CDR3 protein results from TCRdb running MiXCR on the PCR reads. This table holds approximately 21,000 distinct CDR3 sequences, roughly 71% found once. Treatment: approximately 10-day PBMC culture with coronavirus spike peptide pools or control peptides (ViraFEST assay). With about 10 ug/ml peptide pools and roughly 9.4 IU/ml IL-2, PBMCs were cultured at some 2 million per well. The V segment lost 5 bases and the J segment 4 bases; nucleotides outside the gene matches: 9. This CDR3 is built from 15 residues. Germline-derived CDR1 and CDR2 are SGHTA and FQGNSA. As to this clonotype: What it binds is not known.

The sequenced material came from CD4+ T cells from blood, cultured in vitro. This TCR was sampled from a human donor who had recovered from COVID-19. This chain connects TRBV7-2 to TRBJ1-2, with 8 positions matching TRBD1. CDR3 loop: CASSAATGVGYGYTF. CDR3 sequence (DNA): TGTGCCAGCAGCGCAGCGACAGGGGTGGGCTATGGCTACACCTTC.